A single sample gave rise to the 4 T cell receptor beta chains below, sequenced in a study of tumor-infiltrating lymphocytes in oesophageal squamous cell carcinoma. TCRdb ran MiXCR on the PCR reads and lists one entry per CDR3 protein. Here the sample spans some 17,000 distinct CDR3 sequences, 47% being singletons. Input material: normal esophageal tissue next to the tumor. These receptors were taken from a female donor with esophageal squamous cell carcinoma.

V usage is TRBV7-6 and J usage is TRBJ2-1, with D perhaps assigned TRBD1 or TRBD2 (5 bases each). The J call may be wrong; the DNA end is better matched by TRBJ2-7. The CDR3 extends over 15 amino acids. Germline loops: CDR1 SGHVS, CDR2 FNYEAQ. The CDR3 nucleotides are TGTGCCAGCAGCTTCGTGTACGGGACCCACAATGAGCAGTACTTC. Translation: CASSFVYGTHNEQYF.

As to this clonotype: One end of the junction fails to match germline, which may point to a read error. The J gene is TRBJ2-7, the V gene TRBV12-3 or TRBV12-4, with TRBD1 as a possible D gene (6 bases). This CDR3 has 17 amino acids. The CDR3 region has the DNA TGTGCCAGCAGTTTAGCTGGGGGCAGGGGCCTAAATTCACCCCTCCACTTC. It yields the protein CASSLAGGRGLNSPLHF.

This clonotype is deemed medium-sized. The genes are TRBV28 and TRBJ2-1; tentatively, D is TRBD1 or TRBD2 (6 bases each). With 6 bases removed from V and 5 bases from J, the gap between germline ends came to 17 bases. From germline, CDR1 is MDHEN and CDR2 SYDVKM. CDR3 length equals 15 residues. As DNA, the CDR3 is TGTGCCAGCAGCCCCAGGGGACGGACTAACAATGAGCAGTTCTTC. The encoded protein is CASSPRGRTNNEQFF.

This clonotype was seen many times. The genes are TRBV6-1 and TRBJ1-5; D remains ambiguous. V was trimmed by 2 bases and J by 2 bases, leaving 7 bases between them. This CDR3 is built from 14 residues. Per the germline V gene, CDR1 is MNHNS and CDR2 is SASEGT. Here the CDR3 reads CASSESGGNQPQHF. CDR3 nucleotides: TGTGCCAGCAGTGAAAGCGGGGGCAATCAGCCCCAGCATTTT.